This T cell receptor beta chain comes out of a study of blood T cell repertoires in COVID-19. About the study: Sites in the United States, Italy and Spain provided acute and convalescent COVID-19 samples.

Libraries were prepared by immunoSEQ multiplex PCR; TCRdb keeps only in-frame clonotypes and omits some of them. Of about 210,000 clones listed, around four fifths are singletons. The CDR3 is made up of 15 amino acids. Unmatched junction bases numbered 9, after V lost 0 bases and J lost 6 bases. Germline CDR1 reads GTSNPN; CDR2 reads SVGIG (reference sequence). The sequencing input was PBMCs or T cells enriched from blood (not recorded which). The TCR was taken from a man aged 35-49 years who had recovered from COVID-19. J is TRBJ2-7 and V is TRBV30; 9 bases are a match to TRBD1. The CDR3 region is CAWSVRGTGSGEQYF. The CDR3 region has the DNA TGTGCCTGGAGTGTACGGGGGACAGGGAGTGGCGAGCAGTACTTC.